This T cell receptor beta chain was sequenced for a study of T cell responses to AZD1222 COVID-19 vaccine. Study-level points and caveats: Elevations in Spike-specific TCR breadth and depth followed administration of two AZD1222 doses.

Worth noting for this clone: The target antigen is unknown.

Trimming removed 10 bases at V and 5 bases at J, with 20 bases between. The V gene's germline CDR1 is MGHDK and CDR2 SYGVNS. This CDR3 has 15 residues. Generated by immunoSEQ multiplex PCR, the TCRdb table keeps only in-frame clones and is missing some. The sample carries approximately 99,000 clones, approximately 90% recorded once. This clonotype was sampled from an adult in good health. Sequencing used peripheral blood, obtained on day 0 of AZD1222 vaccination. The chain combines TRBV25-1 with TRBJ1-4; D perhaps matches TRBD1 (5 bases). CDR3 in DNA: TGTGCCACCAGAATAGGGGCCGGTGTCAATGAAAAACTGTTTTTT. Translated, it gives CATRIGAGVNEKLFF.